This T cell receptor (beta chain) is drawn from a study of T cells in Graves' hyperthyroidism and ophthalmopathy. Broader study findings: Ophthalmopathy was distinguished from stable hyperthyroidism by 13 V-J signatures.

RNA transcripts served as the template for amplifying TCR beta CDR3 regions. TCR CDR3 regions were first amplified by RT-PCR with HTBI primers. TCRdb redid the calling of the multiplex PCR reads with MiXCR, one entry per CDR3 protein. The sample shows 250,000 to 300,000 distinct CDR3 sequences, roughly 15% of them seen only once. Germline V gene sequence: CDR1 MNHNS, CDR2 SASEGT. J lost 2 bases, V lost 6 bases, and 3 bases had no gene match. The CDR3 totals 13 residues. With respect to this clonotype: What it binds is unknown.

The sample consisted of blood. This receptor was obtained from a woman aged 40 to 50 with Graves' hyperthyroidism. The gene calls are TRBV6-1 and TRBJ2-7; 8 nucleotides match TRBD2. The CDR3 DNA sequence: TGTGCCAGCAGAGAGACTAGCGCCTACGAGCAGTACTTC. It codes for CASRETSAYEQYF.